One and the same sample provided the 29 T cell receptor beta chains below, sequenced in a study of control samples from healthy donors and cancer patients. This table comes from immunoSEQ multiplex PCR, and its TCRdb copy is limited to in-frame clones, with some not included. The repertoire holds roughly 130,000 clones, with about 92% as singletons. Material: PBMCs. Receptor source: a man over 45 with head and neck cancer.

The genes are TRBV11-1 and TRBJ1-2; tentatively, D is TRBD1 (6 bases). The CDR3 has 15 amino acids. Germline CDR1 reads SGHAT; CDR2 reads FQDESV (reference sequence). The V and J ends lost 3 bases and 4 bases respectively, with 15 bases between them. This CDR3 is CASSLDTGSSYGYTF. CDR3 sequence (DNA): TGTGCCAGCAGCTTGGATACAGGGTCAAGCTATGGCTACACCTTC.

The CDR3 DNA follows: TGCAGTGCTAGGACCGGTGGGGAGCTGTTTTTT. Translated, it gives CSARTGGELFF. The genes are TRBV20-1 and TRBJ2-2; D is unclear. Germline lookup yields CDR1 DFQATT and CDR2 SNEGSKA (reference sequence). The CDR3 totals 11 residues. Trimming removed 3 bases at V and 8 bases at J, with 7 bases between.

V and J are TRBV7-3 and TRBJ2-7; the D gene could be TRBD1 or TRBD2 (5 bases each). Trimming shortened V by 4 bases and J by 0 bases, and 19 bases separated the two germline ends. This CDR3 has 17 amino acids. The germline V gene has CDR1 SGHTA and CDR2 FQGTGA. The CDR3 reads CASSSKRWGPRSYEQYF. The CDR3 DNA reads TGTGCCAGCAGCTCTAAACGCTGGGGACCCCGCTCCTACGAGCAGTACTTC.

This clone was counted a single time. This sequence joins TRBV27 and TRBJ1-4; 7 bases map to TRBD1. CDR1 is MNHEY and CDR2 is SMNVEV in the germline V gene (reference sequence). V lost 4 bases to trimming and J lost 8 bases; unmatched junction nucleotides: 4. The CDR3 is 13 residues long. This chain's CDR3 is CASSYRTGEKLFF. The CDR3 DNA reads TGTGCCAGCAGTTACAGGACAGGAGAAAAACTGTTTTTT.

Here the CDR3 DNA reads TGCGCCAGCAGTACGCGCCTAACCTACAATGAGCAGTTCTTC. This gives the protein CASSTRLTYNEQFF. The chain links TRBV5-1 to TRBJ2-1, with D unclear. Germline-derived CDR1 and CDR2 are SGHRS and YFSETQ. This CDR3 region has 14 residues. The germline V and J ends were trimmed by 5 bases and 2 bases, with 11 bases remaining between them.

This chain links TRBV6-2 or TRBV6-3 with TRBJ2-3; D is possibly TRBD1 (5 bases). V lost 2 bases, J lost 6 bases, and 6 bases lay in between. The CDR3 loop spans 12 amino acids. Germline CDR1 reads MNHEY; CDR2 reads SVGEGT. In DNA, the CDR3 is TGTGCCAGCAGTTACAGGGGTGATACGCAGTATTTT. Its translation is CASSYRGDTQYF.

The chain has TRBV5-4 and TRBJ1-2; the D gene is possibly TRBD1 (5 bases). V was shortened by 10 bases and J by 5 bases, with 24 bases between the two germline ends. Germline values: CDR1 SGHNT, CDR2 YYREEE (reference sequence). CDR3 length: 15 amino acids. The DNA for the CDR3 is TGTGCCTCGAGCATCTTCACCGGGACGGAATATGGCTACACCTTC. Its translation: CASSIFTGTEYGYTF.

As for this clone: Other DNA sequences in this sample translate to the same CDR3. The rearrangement links TRBV7-9 to TRBJ1-1, with D unresolved. Trimming shortened V by 5 bases and J by 1 base, and 8 bases separated the two germline ends. The CDR3 runs 13 residues. From germline, CDR1 is SEHNR and CDR2 FQNEAQ (reference sequence). In DNA, the CDR3 is TGTGCCAGCAGCCTGGCCCCGAACACTGAAGCTTTCTTT. It encodes CASSLAPNTEAFF.

This rearrangement joins TRBV7-2 to TRBJ2-3, with 7 positions matching TRBD2. Trimming removed 3 bases from V and 4 bases from J; junction bases left unmatched: 7. The CDR3 runs to 15 residues. Germline values: CDR1 SGHTA, CDR2 FQGNSA. CDR3: CASSLGGGASDTQYF. The CDR3 DNA sequence: TGTGCCAGCAGCTTGGGGGGAGGGGCTTCAGATACGCAGTATTTT.

The V and J genes are TRBV4-3 and TRBJ2-5, with D unresolved. This CDR3 is built from 15 residues. CDR1 and CDR2 from the germline V gene are LGHNA and YSLEER. V was pared by 3 bases and J by 3 bases, with 14 bases between. As DNA, the CDR3 is TGCGCCAGCAGCCAGACCCCGACGGGCAAAGAGACCCAGTACTTC. Translating gives CASSQTPTGKETQYF.

The V gene is TRBV10-3, the J gene TRBJ1-2; tentatively, D is TRBD1 (6 bases). CDR3 length: 12 amino acids. V was pared by 4 bases and J by 6 bases, with 9 bases between. Germline assignment: CDR1 ENHRY and CDR2 SYGVKD. The DNA of the CDR3 is TGTGCCATCAGTGCGGCAGGGGATGGCTACACCTTC. Protein: CAISAAGDGYTF.

The V call is TRBV18, the J call TRBJ2-7; a possible D gene is TRBD1 (5 bases). The CDR3 covers 13 residues. V lost 0 bases to trimming and J lost 6 bases, with 9 bases between them. Germline loops: CDR1 KGHSH, CDR2 LQKENI. CDR3 coding DNA: TGTGCCAGCTCACCACCTCCAAGGGGCGAGCAGTACTTC. Translation gives CASSPPPRGEQYF.

The rearrangement joins TRBV18 to TRBJ2-1; the D gene is possibly TRBD2 (6 bases). The CDR3 extends over 12 amino acids. V lost 3 bases and J lost 10, with 10 bases in between. CDR1 and CDR2 (germline): KGHSH, LQKENI. This CDR3 reads CASSPEGREQFF. The CDR3 bases are TGTGCCAGCTCACCGGAGGGTAGGGAGCAGTTCTTC.

The chain combines TRBV5-5 with TRBJ1-5; no clear D. The CDR3 totals 15 residues. Between the trimmed V and J ends, which lost 2 bases and 2 bases, there was a span of 11 bases. Germline loops: CDR1 SGHKS, CDR2 YYEKEE (reference sequence). For the CDR3, the DNA is TGTGCCAGCAGCTTAGGGTCCCTCGGCAATCAGCCCCAGCATTTT. It codes for CASSLGSLGNQPQHF.

This chain connects TRBV9 to TRBJ2-3, with D perhaps TRBD1 (6 bases). The germline gives CDR1 SGDLS, CDR2 YYNGEE. The CDR3 has 15 residues. Trimming pared 1 base from V and 1 base from J, leaving 10 bases between. CDR3 coding DNA: TGTGCCAGCAGCGTACGCAGGGGAGGCACAGATACGCAGTATTTT. It translates to CASSVRRGGTDTQYF.

The rearrangement links TRBV6-1 to TRBJ2-1, with 9 bases that match TRBD2. The J segment lost 7 bases and the V segment lost 3 bases, leaving 7 bases of the junction unmatched. CDR1 is MNHNS and CDR2 is SASEGT in the germline V gene. The CDR3 runs 15 residues. The CDR3 sequence: CASSERGGNHNEQFF. The DNA for the CDR3 is TGTGCCAGCAGTGAGCGGGGGGGTAACCATAATGAGCAGTTCTTC.

This chain connects TRBV11-1 to TRBJ2-1; a weak D match, TRBD1 (6 bases). Germline loops: CDR1 SGHAT, CDR2 FQDESV (reference sequence). Trimming removed 5 bases from V and 6 bases from J, with 14 bases in between. CDR3 length: 14 residues. For the CDR3, the DNA is TGTGCCAGCAGCCTGGGGGCCCTAGGCAATGAGCAGTTCTTC. This translates into CASSLGALGNEQFF.

The chain recombines TRBV4-1 with TRBJ1-2; 7 positions agree with TRBD1. After removal of 3 bases from V and 8 bases from J, the junction contained 15 bases not matched to a gene. This CDR3 spans 16 amino acids. Germline values: CDR1 MGHRA, CDR2 YSYEKL. The CDR3 here is CASSQTGGGGYGGYTF. CDR3 nucleotide sequence: TGCGCCAGCAGCCAGACTGGAGGGGGCGGTTATGGAGGCTACACCTTC.

This rearrangement joins TRBV2 to TRBJ1-4; D unclear. Germline V gene sequence: CDR1 SNHLY, CDR2 FYNNEI. The CDR3 has 14 residues. With 1 base removed from V and 4 bases from J, the gap between germline ends came to 7 bases. CDR3 residues: CASSEEGSNEKLFF. DNA of the CDR3: TGTGCCAGCAGTGAAGAGGGTAGTAATGAAAAACTGTTTTTT. The entire variable domain, with the rest obtained from reference TRBV2 and TRBJ1-4, is as follows: EPEVTQTPSHQVTQMGQEVILRCVPISNHLYFYWYRQILGQKVEFLVSFYNNEISEKSEIFDDQFSVERPDGSNFTLKIRSTKLEDSAMYFCASSEEGSNEKLFFGSGTQLSVL.

Here the CDR3 reads CAWSARRTGELFF. The CDR3 nucleotides are TGTGCCTGGAGTGCTCGACGCACCGGGGAGCTGTTTTTT. The chain recombines TRBV30 with TRBJ2-2; D is ambiguous. The V gene lost 1 base and the J gene lost 4 bases, with 7 bases spanning the gap. Germline CDR1 and CDR2: GTSNPN and SVGIG (reference sequence). This CDR3 spans 13 amino acids.

V and J are TRBV6-5 and TRBJ2-3, with D perhaps being TRBD1 or TRBD2 (5 bases each). The CDR3 is 15 amino acids. The germline V and J ends were trimmed by 2 bases and 2 bases, with 11 bases remaining between them. Looked up from germline, CDR1 is MNHEY and CDR2 is SVGAGI. The CDR3 is CASSYRMGTTDTQYF. CDR3 DNA: TGTGCCAGCAGTTACAGGATGGGGACCACAGATACGCAGTATTTT.

The gene calls are TRBV19 and TRBJ2-2; perhaps TRBD2 as D (5 bases). V shed 7 bases and J shed 0 bases, with 9 bases lying between them. The germline CDR1 and CDR2 sequences are LNHDA and SQIVND (reference sequence). The CDR3 has 14 residues. CDR3 in amino acids: CASTRGSNTGELFF. CDR3 nucleotides: TGTGCCAGTACCCGAGGGTCGAACACCGGGGAGCTGTTTTTT.

This clone was counted once. This sequence joins TRBV6-1 and TRBJ1-2; D remains unclear. Germline V gives CDR1 MNHNS, CDR2 SASEGT. The V gene lost 3 bases and the J gene lost 8 bases, with 10 bases spanning the gap. The CDR3 covers 12 residues. The DNA of the CDR3 is TGTGCCAGCAGTGATACGAGTTCCGGCTACACCTTC. This gives the protein CASSDTSSGYTF.

The chain recombines TRBV19 with TRBJ2-6; tentative D call: TRBD1 (6 bases). The V gene's germline CDR1 is LNHDA and CDR2 SQIVND (reference sequence). The CDR3 has 17 amino acids. V was pared by 3 bases and J by 4 bases, with 16 bases between. In DNA, the CDR3 is TGTGCCAGTAGTATCGCCCTAACAGGGACCGGGGCCAACGTCCTGACTTTC. This encodes CASSIALTGTGANVLTF.

The chain combines TRBV10-2 with TRBJ1-2; no clear D. In germline, CDR1 is WSHSY, CDR2 SAAADI. V was trimmed by 6 bases and J by 4 bases, leaving 15 bases between them. This CDR3 comprises 14 residues. The CDR3 DNA reads as TGCGCCAGCAGGGACGGCAAAACTATCTATGGCTACACCTTC. Its translation is CASRDGKTIYGYTF.

This chain connects TRBV5-1 to TRBJ2-7; no clear D. The CDR3 is 15 residues long. Germline loops: CDR1 SGHRS, CDR2 YFSETQ. Trimming shortened V by 0 bases and J by 6 bases, and 16 bases separated the two germline ends. CDR3 coding DNA: TGCGCCAGCAGCTTGGCCCCCGCCACCGGTGCCGAGCAGTACTTC. This sequence encodes CASSLAPATGAEQYF.

The CDR3 loop is CASRGSLGTGELFF. For the CDR3, the DNA is TGTGCCTCCCGGGGTAGCTTGGGCACCGGGGAGCTGTTTTTT. This rearrangement joins TRBV2 to TRBJ2-2; D might be TRBD2 (5 bases). Germline lookup yields CDR1 SNHLY and CDR2 FYNNEI. The CDR3 extends over 14 amino acids. Trimming removed 11 bases at V and 4 bases at J, with 17 bases between.

This chain connects TRBV5-6 to TRBJ1-6, with a tentative D call TRBD1 (6 bases). CDR1 is SGHDT and CDR2 is YYEEEE in the germline V gene. V was shortened by 5 bases and J by 7 bases, with 13 bases between the two germline ends. The CDR3 is 14 amino acids. CDR3 loop: CASRWQGTNSPLHF. In DNA form, the CDR3 reads TGTGCCAGCAGATGGCAGGGGACCAATTCACCCCTCCACTTT.

The CDR3 region is CASSQFHLTGELFF. The CDR3 DNA is TGTGCCAGCAGCCAATTTCACCTCACCGGGGAGCTGTTTTTT. The chain has TRBV3-1 (or the pseudogene TRBV3-2) and TRBJ2-2; D is undetermined. Germline CDR1 and CDR2: LGHDT and YNNKEL (reference sequence). The CDR3 runs 14 residues. With 2 bases removed from V and 4 bases from J, the gap between germline ends came to 8 bases.